The present TCR beta chain was sequenced within a study of T cell changes during pregnancy in multiple sclerosis (dated by TCRdb to between 2018 and 2021). For the study in its entirety: Changes in the T cell repertoire over the course of pregnancy were examined in this study in women with multiple sclerosis.

Library creation used the immunoSEQ multiplex PCR assay. This is the immuneACCESS table as TCRdb keeps it, with only in-frame sequences that have V and J called. A part of the clones is gone; compared with another copy, unresolved V genes explain less than half, and the rest is unexplained. In all, the sample holds 36,000 or so clones, and over 80% of those were seen once. Together, the top ten hold 1.2% of the sample. Concerning this clone itself: Its antigen specificity is not known. No clone much larger than this one lies a single base away; base qualities are absent.

Unmatched junction bases come to 3, with V trimmed by 0 bases and J by 1 base. The CDR3 contains 15 residues, cysteine and phenylalanine counted. Only the CDR3 region is kept as DNA, spanning 45 bases read in frame from base 1. In the germline V gene, CDR1 corresponds to SGDLS and CDR2 to YYNGEE. This clonotype was sampled from a female donor with multiple sclerosis, enrolled in a pregnancy study. The chain is made from TRBV9 and TRBJ2-7; 8 nucleotides in the junction match TRBD1. Sequencing used PBMCs (not recorded whether the cells were cultured). This receptor carries the CDR3 CASSVEGQGSYEQYF. The nucleotides read TGTGCCAGCAGCGTAGAAGGACAGGGTTCCTACGAGCAGTACTTC.